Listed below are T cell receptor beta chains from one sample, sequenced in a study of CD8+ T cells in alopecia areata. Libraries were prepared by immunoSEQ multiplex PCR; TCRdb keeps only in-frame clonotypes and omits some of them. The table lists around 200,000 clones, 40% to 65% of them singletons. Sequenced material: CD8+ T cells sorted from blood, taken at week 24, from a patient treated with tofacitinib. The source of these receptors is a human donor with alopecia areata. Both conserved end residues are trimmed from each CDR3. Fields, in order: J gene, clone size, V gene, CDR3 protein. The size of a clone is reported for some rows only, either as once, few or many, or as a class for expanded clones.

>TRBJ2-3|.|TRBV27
ASSLFPRTGPRTDTQY
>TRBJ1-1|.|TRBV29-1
SVQQGGLEAF
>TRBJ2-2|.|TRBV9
ASRTSPGELF
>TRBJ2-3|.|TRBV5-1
ASSLVLAGSTDTQY
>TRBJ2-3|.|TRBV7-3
ASSLSGRGDTQY
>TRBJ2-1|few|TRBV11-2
ASSLDVIGVGYNEQF
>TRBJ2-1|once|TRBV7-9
ASSPLAGAYNEQF
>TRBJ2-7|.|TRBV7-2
ASSETYEQY
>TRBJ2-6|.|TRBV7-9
ASSWNPSSGANVLT
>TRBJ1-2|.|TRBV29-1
SVVGNPGRNNLNYGYT
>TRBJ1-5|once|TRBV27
ASTADAWGNQPQH
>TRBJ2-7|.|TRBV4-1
ASSPRQGSYEQY
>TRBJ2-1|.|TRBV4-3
ASSQDQGNEQF
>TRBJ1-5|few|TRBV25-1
ASSERTTGTGDQPQH
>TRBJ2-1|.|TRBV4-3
ASSLDYNEQF
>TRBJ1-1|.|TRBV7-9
ASSSPQGMVNTEAF
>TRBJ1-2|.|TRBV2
ASSGGEGGYT
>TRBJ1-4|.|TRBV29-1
SVTGAGEKLF
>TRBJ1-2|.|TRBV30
AWSDGTGGYGYT
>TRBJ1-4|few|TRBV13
ASCSALNEKLF
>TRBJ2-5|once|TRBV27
ASSRTGLLQETQY
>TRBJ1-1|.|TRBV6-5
ASRPEARGGGEAF
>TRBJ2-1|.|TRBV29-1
SATGTISSNEQF
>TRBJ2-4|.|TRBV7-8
ASSLKWLKGDIQY
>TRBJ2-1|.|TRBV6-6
ASSAGGGGNEQF
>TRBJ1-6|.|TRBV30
AWSAVRGSPLH
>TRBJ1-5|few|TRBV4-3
ASSQGRSWPQH
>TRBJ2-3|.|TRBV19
ASSIAGGSTDTQY
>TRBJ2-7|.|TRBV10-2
ASSGQGNEQY
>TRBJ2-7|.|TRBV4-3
ASSQEITGRYEQY
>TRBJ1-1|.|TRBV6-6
AVLGLNTEAF
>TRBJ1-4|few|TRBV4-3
ASSQDRETNEKLF
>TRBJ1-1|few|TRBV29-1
STGTGGFGAF
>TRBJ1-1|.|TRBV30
AWSLLGTGGFTEAF
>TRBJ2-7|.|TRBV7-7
ASSLGGSWDEQY
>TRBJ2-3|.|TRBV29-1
SVPGLTDTQY
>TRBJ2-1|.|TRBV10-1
ASSESWTAEQF
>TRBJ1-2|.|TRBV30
AWSVSQIYGYT
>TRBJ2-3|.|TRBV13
ASSLGLAGARASTDTQY
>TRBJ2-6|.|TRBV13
ASSLQGGTGANVLT
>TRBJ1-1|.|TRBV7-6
ASSLTGNTEAF
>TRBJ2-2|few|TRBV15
ATSSNTNTGELF